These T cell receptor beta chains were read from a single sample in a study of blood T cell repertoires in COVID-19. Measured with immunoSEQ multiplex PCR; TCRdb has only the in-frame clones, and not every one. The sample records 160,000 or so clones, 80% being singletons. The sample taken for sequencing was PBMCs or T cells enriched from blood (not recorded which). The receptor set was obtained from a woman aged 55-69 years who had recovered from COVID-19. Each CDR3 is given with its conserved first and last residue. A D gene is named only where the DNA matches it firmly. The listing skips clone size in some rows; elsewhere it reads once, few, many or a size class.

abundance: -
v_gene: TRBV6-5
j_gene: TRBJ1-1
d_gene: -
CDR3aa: CASSAGGSTEAFF
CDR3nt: TGTGCCAGCAGCGCGGGGGGTAGCACTGAAGCTTTCTTT

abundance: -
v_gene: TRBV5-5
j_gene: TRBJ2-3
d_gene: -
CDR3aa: CASSLRRLSTDTQYF
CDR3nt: TGTGCCAGCAGCTTGAGGCGACTGTCCACAGATACGCAGTATTTT

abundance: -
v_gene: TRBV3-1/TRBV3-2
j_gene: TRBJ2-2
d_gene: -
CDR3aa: CASSQFQNTGELFF
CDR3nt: TGTGCCAGCAGCCAATTCCAGAACACCGGGGAGCTGTTTTTT

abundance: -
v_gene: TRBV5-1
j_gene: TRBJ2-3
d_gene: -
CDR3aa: CASSFGSASDTQYF
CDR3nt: TGCGCCAGCAGCTTCGGGTCTGCGTCAGATACGCAGTATTTT

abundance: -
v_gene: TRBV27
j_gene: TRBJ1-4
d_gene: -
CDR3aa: CASSLSVAVTNEKLFF
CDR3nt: TGTGCCAGCAGTTTATCGGTGGCAGTAACTAATGAAAAACTGTTTTTT

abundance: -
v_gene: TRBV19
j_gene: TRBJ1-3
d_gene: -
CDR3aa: CASSQPGDGNTIYF
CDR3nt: TGTGCCAGTAGCCAGCCTGGAGATGGAAACACCATATATTTT

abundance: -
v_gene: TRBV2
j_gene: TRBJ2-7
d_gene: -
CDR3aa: CASSGREQYF
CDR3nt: TGTGCCAGCAGTGGGAGAGAGCAGTACTTC

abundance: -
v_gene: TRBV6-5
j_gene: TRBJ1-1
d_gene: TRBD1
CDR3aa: CATQARQGIRTEAFF
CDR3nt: TGTGCCACACAAGCCAGACAGGGGATAAGGACTGAAGCTTTCTTT

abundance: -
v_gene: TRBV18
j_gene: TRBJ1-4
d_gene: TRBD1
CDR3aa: CASSTRDRLTNEKLFF
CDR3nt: TGTGCCAGCTCAACCCGGGACAGGCTAACTAATGAAAAACTGTTTTTT

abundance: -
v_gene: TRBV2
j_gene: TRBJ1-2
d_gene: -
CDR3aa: CASSDLVTVPTNYGYTF
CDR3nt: TGTGCCAGCAGTGATTTAGTTACAGTACCCACTAACTATGGCTACACCTTC

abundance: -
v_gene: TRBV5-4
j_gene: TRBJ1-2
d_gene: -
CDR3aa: CASSLRGRDYGYTF
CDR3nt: TGTGCCAGCAGCTTGCGGGGGAGAGACTATGGCTACACCTTC

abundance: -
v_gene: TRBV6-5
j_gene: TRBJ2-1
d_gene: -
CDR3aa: CASSYYRVSEQFF
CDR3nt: TGTGCCAGCAGTTACTACCGTGTGAGTGAGCAGTTCTTC

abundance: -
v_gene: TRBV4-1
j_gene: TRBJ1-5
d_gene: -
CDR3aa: CASRIGQSHYSNQPQHF
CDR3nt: TGCGCCAGCAGGATCGGACAGAGTCATTATAGCAATCAGCCCCAGCATTTT

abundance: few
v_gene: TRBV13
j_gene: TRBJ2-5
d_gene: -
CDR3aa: CASSFGGTQYF
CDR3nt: TGTGCCAGCAGCTTCGGGGGGACCCAGTACTTC

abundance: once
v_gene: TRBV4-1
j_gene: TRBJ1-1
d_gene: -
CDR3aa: CASSQVAKVNSANTEAFF
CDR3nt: TGCGCCAGCAGCCAAGTAGCTAAGGTGAATTCGGCGAACACTGAAGCTTTCTTT

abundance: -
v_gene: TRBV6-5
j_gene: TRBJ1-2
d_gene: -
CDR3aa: CASSYSGSGGYTF
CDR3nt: TGTGCCAGCAGTTACTCCGGGAGTGGAGGCTACACCTTC

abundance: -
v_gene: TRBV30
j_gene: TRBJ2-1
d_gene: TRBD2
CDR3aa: CAWTREGLAYEQFF
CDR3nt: TGTGCCTGGACCCGGGAGGGGCTAGCCTATGAGCAGTTCTTC

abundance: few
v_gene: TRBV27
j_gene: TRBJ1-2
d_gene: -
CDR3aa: CASSSTGLLGESGGYTF
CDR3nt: TGTGCCAGCAGTTCGACGGGACTCTTGGGAGAAAGTGGTGGCTACACCTTC

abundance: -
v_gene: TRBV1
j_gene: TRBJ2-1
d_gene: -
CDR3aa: CTSSSQGAYSEQFF
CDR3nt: TGCACCAGCAGTTCGCAGGGTGCTTACAGTGAGCAGTTCTTC